This T cell receptor beta chain derives from a study of blood T cell repertoires in COVID-19. Some clones are missing from TCRdb's copy, which holds only in-frame ones; the method was immunoSEQ multiplex PCR. The table shows about 70,000 clones, with more than 85% occurring only once. The CDR3 is 11 amino acids. With 5 bases removed from V and 9 bases from J, the gap between germline ends came to 10 bases. Germline CDR1 reads MDHEN; CDR2 reads SYDVKM. The V call is TRBV28, the J call TRBJ2-5, with D possibly being TRBD2 (6 bases). Sequenced material: peripheral blood. The clonotype originates from a man aged 50 to 60 with COVID-19, enrolled during active disease. In DNA form, the CDR3 reads TGTGCCAGCAGTATGCGCGGGGCCCAGTACTTC. It encodes CASSMRGAQYF.